The rows below give T cell receptor beta chains drawn from one sample of a study of blood T cell repertoires in COVID-19. Sequenced by immunoSEQ multiplex PCR; TCRdb stores in-frame clones only, minus some. Here the sample spans under 300,000 clones, 85% to 90% being singletons. The specimen was peripheral blood. The receptors stem from a woman aged 40 to 55 who had recovered from COVID-19. The CDR3 runs from the conserved cysteine through the conserved F or W. The order of the fields is clone size, D gene, V gene, J gene, CDR3 protein, CDR3 DNA. A D gene is named only where the DNA matches it firmly. Only part of the rows carry a size: once, few, many, or a class if the clone is expanded.

NA	TRBD2	TRBV19	TRBJ2-4	CASRGPGLAREEGSGAKNIQYF	TGTGCCAGTAGAGGGCCGGGACTAGCGAGAGAAGAGGGTTCCGGGGCCAAAAACATTCAGTACTTC
NA	NA	TRBV19	TRBJ2-2	CASSIRLQEGTNTGELFF	TGTGCCAGTAGTATACGTTTACAGGAGGGTACGAACACCGGGGAGCTGTTTTTT
NA	TRBD1	TRBV28	TRBJ1-2	CASSPQGGNYGYTF	TGTGCCAGCAGTCCCCAGGGGGGTAACTATGGCTACACCTTC
once	TRBD1	TRBV7-3	TRBJ2-7	CASSRGGTGHVAYEQYF	TGTGCCAGCAGCCGTGGGGGGACAGGGCATGTGGCCTACGAGCAGTACTTC
NA	NA	TRBV4-3	TRBJ2-7	CASSQEGGRPTEQYF	TGCGCCAGCAGCCAAGAGGGGGGACGACCAACGGAGCAGTACTTC
NA	NA	TRBV14	TRBJ2-5	CASSQLGGAQETQYF	TGTGCCAGCAGCCAATTGGGGGGGGCCCAAGAGACCCAGTACTTC
NA	NA	TRBV10-3	TRBJ1-1	CAISEPRDKAFF	TGTGCCATCAGTGAACCCCGGGACAAAGCTTTCTTT
NA	NA	TRBV27	TRBJ1-2	CASSPGYGYTF	TGTGCCAGCAGCCCAGGCTATGGCTACACCTTC
NA	TRBD2	TRBV7-3	TRBJ2-3	CASSAGTSGRTDTQYF	TGTGCCAGCAGCGCCGGGACTAGCGGGAGGACAGATACGCAGTATTTT
few	NA	TRBV13	TRBJ2-2	CASSYGQDYYTGELFF	TGTGCCAGCAGCTACGGACAGGACTACTACACCGGGGAGCTGTTTTTT
NA	TRBD1	TRBV3-1/TRBV3-2	TRBJ1-4	CASSNRDSGEKLFF	TGTGCCAGCAGCAACCGGGACAGCGGTGAAAAACTGTTTTTT
NA	NA	TRBV13	TRBJ2-3	CASSPGLRGTDTQYF	TGTGCCAGCAGCCCAGGACTACGGGGCACAGATACGCAGTATTTT
NA	NA	TRBV2	TRBJ2-4	CASSEGPGGAKNIQYF	TGTGCCAGCAGTGAAGGGCCTGGGGGGGCCAAAAACATTCAGTACTTC
NA	NA	TRBV6-2/TRBV6-3	TRBJ2-5	CASSPRGAAPRGTQYF	TGTGCCAGCAGCCCACGGGGGGCTGCACCAAGAGGGACCCAGTACTTC
NA	NA	TRBV5-1	TRBJ1-2	CASSGLRVYGYTF	TGCGCCAGCTCAGGGCTTCGGGTCTATGGCTACACCTTC
NA	NA	TRBV3-1/TRBV3-2	TRBJ2-5	CASSQAVGGETQYF	TGTGCCAGCAGCCAAGCGGTAGGGGGTGAGACCCAGTACTTC
NA	TRBD1	TRBV15	TRBJ2-4	CATSKGGTGAAKNIQYF	TGTGCCACCAGCAAAGGGGGGACAGGGGCTGCCAAAAACATTCAGTACTTC
NA	NA	TRBV7-8	TRBJ1-5	CASSPDISNQPQHF	TGTGCCAGCAGCCCGGACATTAGCAATCAGCCCCAGCATTTT
NA	NA	TRBV6-1	TRBJ2-5	CASRPLGRGDPQYF	TGTGCCAGCAGACCCCTTGGGCGGGGCGATCCTCAGTACTTC
NA	NA	TRBV10-2	TRBJ2-5	CASSSQGETQYF	TGCGCCAGCAGTAGTCAGGGGGAGACCCAGTACTTC
NA	TRBD1	TRBV5-1	TRBJ2-1	CASSRTGGTYNEQFF	TGCGCCAGCAGCCGCACAGGGGGTACCTACAATGAGCAGTTCTTC
NA	NA	TRBV18	TRBJ1-2	CASSPPNPASNYGYTF	TGTGCCAGCTCACCTCCCAACCCTGCCAGTAACTATGGCTACACCTTC
NA	TRBD2	TRBV23-1	TRBJ2-3	CASSQSSREGTDTQYF	TGCGCCAGCAGTCAATCGTCTAGGGAGGGGACAGATACGCAGTATTTT
NA	NA	TRBV28	TRBJ1-1	CASSLGGSEAFF	TGTGCCAGCAGTTTGGGGGGGTCTGAAGCTTTCTTT
NA	NA	TRBV19	TRBJ1-5	CASSERQLNQPQHF	TGTGCCAGTAGCGAGAGACAGTTAAATCAGCCCCAGCATTTT
NA	TRBD1	TRBV10-3	TRBJ1-6	CAISESSGRGIDSPLHF	TGTGCCATCAGTGAGTCGAGTGGCAGGGGGATTGATTCACCCCTCCACTTT
NA	NA	TRBV10-3	TRBJ2-3	CAIGPSTDTQYF	TGTGCCATCGGCCCCAGCACAGATACGCAGTATTTT
NA	NA	TRBV7-8	TRBJ1-1	CASSLYRNTEAFF	TGTGCCAGCAGCTTATACAGGAACACTGAAGCTTTCTTT
NA	NA	TRBV18	TRBJ1-1	CASSPVGGGLPEAFF	TGTGCCAGCTCACCAGTGGGAGGGGGGCTCCCTGAAGCTTTCTTT
few	TRBD1	TRBV5-1	TRBJ1-2	CASSPGLGGTLGGYTF	TGCGCCAGCAGCCCGGGGTTAGGGGGCACGTTGGGTGGCTACACCTTC
NA	NA	TRBV19	TRBJ2-1	CASSRRGAWGEQFF	TGTGCCAGTAGCCGCCGGGGGGCCTGGGGTGAGCAGTTCTTC
once	TRBD1	TRBV19	TRBJ2-5	CASRTGLGTAQETQYF	TGTGCCAGTAGAACTGGACTGGGGACAGCCCAAGAGACCCAGTACTTC
NA	NA	TRBV7-9	TRBJ2-5	CASSRTLPGGDQYF	TGTGCCAGCAGCCGGACTTTGCCCGGTGGGGACCAGTACTTC
NA	TRBD1	TRBV14	TRBJ2-3	CASSPGTGWGTDTQYF	TGTGCCAGCAGCCCCGGGACAGGGTGGGGCACAGATACGCAGTATTTT
NA	TRBD2	TRBV30	TRBJ2-6	CAWRRGLAGGSGANVLTF	TGTGCCTGGAGGCGGGGACTAGCGGGAGGGAGTGGGGCCAACGTCCTGACTTTC
NA	TRBD1	TRBV6-5	TRBJ1-2	CASSYATGGGYTF	TGTGCCAGCAGTTACGCGACAGGGGGTGGCTACACCTTC
NA	NA	TRBV19	TRBJ1-5	CASSSEQGRGQPQHF	TGTGCCAGTAGCTCTGAACAGGGCCGTGGGCAGCCCCAGCATTTT
once	TRBD2	TRBV7-7	TRBJ2-5	CASSLGASGAGETQYF	TGTGCCAGCAGCCTGGGGGCTAGCGGGGCCGGGGAGACCCAGTACTTC
once	NA	TRBV7-2	TRBJ2-1	CASSLGRAREQFF	TGTGCCAGCAGCTTAGGGCGGGCGAGGGAGCAGTTCTTC
NA	NA	TRBV27	TRBJ1-6	CASSPGGRDSPLHF	TGTGCCAGCAGTCCGGGGGGGCGCGATTCACCCCTCCACTTT
NA	NA	TRBV7-9	TRBJ2-1	CASSPGAGVYNEQFF	TGTGCCAGCAGCCCAGGGGCAGGGGTCTACAATGAGCAGTTCTTC
once	NA	TRBV18	TRBJ2-1	CASSPPGSRNEQFF	TGTGCCAGCTCACCACCGGGTTCGAGGAATGAGCAGTTCTTC
NA	TRBD2	TRBV7-3	TRBJ2-1	CASSRGLAGHSYNEQFF	TGTGCCAGCAGCCGGGGACTAGCGGGACACTCCTACAATGAGCAGTTCTTC
NA	NA	TRBV11-2	TRBJ1-2	CASSLVGYGYTF	TGTGCCAGCAGCTTGGTCGGCTATGGCTACACCTTC
NA	TRBD2	TRBV25-1	TRBJ2-5	CASAPGLANQETQYF	TGTGCCAGCGCCCCGGGACTAGCTAATCAAGAGACCCAGTACTTC
once	NA	TRBV30	TRBJ2-6	CAWSVGATGSGANVLTF	TGTGCCTGGAGTGTAGGGGCCACAGGGTCTGGGGCCAACGTCCTGACTTTC